This TCR beta chain was found in a study of blood T cell repertoires in COVID-19. For the study at large: The samples span acute and convalescent COVID-19 from the United States, Italy and Spain. The analysed material was cDNA or gDNA that came from T cells, B-cell-depleted T cells, or PBMCs.

There are 14 residues in the CDR3. The trim removed 2 bases at V and 2 bases at J, leaving 2 bases unmatched. Germline V CDR1 and CDR2: SGHTA, FQGTGA. The data were produced by immunoSEQ multiplex PCR, yet TCRdb's version contains in-frame clones alone and is incomplete. The repertoire holds tens of thousands of clones, with 90% as singletons. This clonotype originated in a woman in her sixties or seventies with active COVID-19. The V and J genes are TRBV7-3 and TRBJ2-7; 8 positions agree with TRBD2. Source material: peripheral blood. CDR3 sequence: CASSLAGGTYEQYF. The CDR3 nucleotides read TGTGCCAGCAGCTTAGCGGGAGGCACCTACGAGCAGTACTTC.